This T cell receptor beta chain appears in the sequencing data of a study of blood T cell repertoires in COVID-19. Study summary: Italy, Spain and the United States were the sources of the convalescent and acute COVID-19 samples. In each case, the material was cDNA or gDNA derived from T cells, B-cell-depleted T cells, or PBMCs.

Generated by immunoSEQ multiplex PCR, the TCRdb table keeps only in-frame clones and is missing some. The profile covers hundreds of thousands of clones, with 92% appearing a single time and around 0.84% taken by the ten largest. Seattle participants joined during active infection and were tracked over time. The CDR3 is made up of 15 amino acids. The junction had 7 bases not matched to a gene; V was cut back by 6 bases and J by 3 bases. CDR1 is SGHVS and CDR2 is FQNEAQ in the germline V gene. Material: peripheral blood. The gene calls are TRBV7-8 and TRBJ2-7; 11 bases line up with TRBD1. The origin of this receptor is a man aged 55 to 70 with COVID-19, enrolled during active disease. The chain's CDR3 is CASRESGTGGYEQYF. CDR3 bases: TGTGCCAGCAGGGAGTCCGGGACAGGGGGCTACGAGCAGTACTTC.